Below, 21 T cell receptor beta chains from the same sample are listed, as sequenced in a study of high-grade serous ovarian cancer treatment subgroups. Tumor tissue was taken before any definitive surgery or chemotherapy was given. The repertoire was sequenced with immunoSEQ multiplex PCR; TCRdb's copy has only in-frame clones and lacks some. The data show 900 to 1,500 clones, with less than 85% seen just once and approximately 18% held by the top ten. The sequencing sample was made of tumor tissue. The receptors originated from a human donor with high-grade serous ovarian cancer.

The gene calls are TRBV28 and TRBJ2-7; D may match TRBD1 or TRBD2 (5 bases each). The germline V gene encodes CDR1 MDHEN and CDR2 SYDVKM. The CDR3 is made up of 15 amino acids. The V gene lost 4 bases and the J gene lost 0 bases, with 13 bases spanning the gap. CDR3 sequence: CASSSRDRSSYEQYF. The CDR3 DNA is TGTGCCAGCAGTTCCCGGGACCGAAGCTCCTACGAGCAGTACTTC.

This clone was seen only a few times. The gene calls are TRBV7-8 and TRBJ2-1, with 8 nucleotides matching TRBD2. Germline CDR1 reads SGHVS; CDR2 reads FQNEAQ. Trimming cost V 0 bases and J 8 bases; bases outside gene matches: 6. This CDR3 has 15 amino acids. The CDR3 DNA is TGTGCCAGCAGCTTAGCGCTGGGTAGCGGGGATGAGCAGTTCTTC. Protein product: CASSLALGSGDEQFF.

The CDR3 region has the DNA TGCGCCAGCAGCCCCCCTCGGACTAGCGGGGGGACAGGGGCCAACGTCCTGACTTTC. Protein product: CASSPPRTSGGTGANVLTF. V usage is TRBV4-3 and J usage is TRBJ2-6; 14 bases are a match to TRBD2. Germline V gives CDR1 LGHNA, CDR2 YSLEER. Trimming at V came to 4 bases and at J to 4 bases, leaving 9 bases not matched to a gene. This CDR3 comprises 19 residues.

To note about this clone: This sample includes further DNA sequences coding for the same CDR3. This chain joins TRBV7-2 and TRBJ1-2; possible D gene TRBD1, 6 bases. CDR1 and CDR2 (germline): SGHTA, FQGNSA. CDR3 length: 17 amino acids. Trimming left V 5 bases short and J 5 bases short, with 24 bases between. The CDR3 reads CASSQDRTTELRYGYTF. CDR3 sequence (DNA): TGTGCCAGCAGCCAAGACAGGACTACAGAACTTCGATATGGCTACACCTTC.

The V gene is TRBV10-3, the J gene TRBJ2-3; D is perhaps TRBD1 (6 bases). Germline values: CDR1 ENHRY, CDR2 SYGVKD. Trimming pared 5 bases from V and 4 bases from J, leaving 19 bases between. The CDR3 has 16 residues. For the CDR3, the DNA is TGTGCCATCAGTTCGCAGACAGGTCTTATCGCAGATACGCAGTATTTT. Protein: CAISSQTGLIADTQYF.

J is TRBJ1-5 and V is TRBV18, with D unresolved. Germline V gives CDR1 KGHSH, CDR2 LQKENI. The ends were cut back, 2 bases at V and 9 bases at J, with 14 bases in the middle. The length of the CDR3 is 14 residues. The CDR3 DNA sequence: TGTGCCAGCTCACCAGACCCGGAAAGCACGCCCCAGCATTTT. Translating gives CASSPDPESTPQHF.

The chain joins TRBV30 to TRBJ1-1; maybe TRBD1 (6 bases). CDR1 is GTSNPN, CDR2 SVGIG, per germline (reference sequence). The CDR3 has 12 amino acids. V dropped 5 bases and J dropped 5 bases, with 12 bases sitting between them. This CDR3 is CAWATQGTEAFF. CDR3 bases: TGTGCCTGGGCCACGCAGGGGACTGAAGCTTTCTTT.

This clone turned up a few times. This chain connects TRBV6-5 to TRBJ2-3, with 7 nucleotides matching TRBD1. J gave up 1 base and V 4 bases, and 8 bases lay outside the gene matches. This CDR3 has 16 amino acids. The germline V gene has CDR1 MNHEY and CDR2 SVGAGI. CDR3 loop: CASSSTGVGGTDTQYF. Here the CDR3 DNA reads TGTGCCAGCAGTTCCACAGGGGTAGGAGGCACAGATACGCAGTATTTT.

The V gene is TRBV28, the J gene TRBJ1-4; D is undetermined. The CDR3 sequence is 16 residues long. Trimming left V 6 bases short and J 2 bases short, with 16 bases between. The germline CDR1 and CDR2 sequences are MDHEN and SYDVKM. The CDR3: CASSAQDSGTNEKLFF. The DNA for the CDR3 is TGTGCCAGCAGCGCCCAGGACTCCGGGACTAATGAAAAACTGTTTTTT.

The chain is built from TRBV6-1 and TRBJ1-1; 7 positions match TRBD1. The ends lost 7 bases at V and 1 base at J; junction bases unmatched: 6. CDR1 and CDR2 from the germline V gene are MNHNS and SASEGT. The CDR3 extends over 14 amino acids. The CDR3 DNA sequence: TGTGCCAGCACCATAGACAGGGCGAACACTGAAGCTTTCTTT. It yields the protein CASTIDRANTEAFF.

This chain links TRBV7-9 with TRBJ2-1, with 8 nucleotides matching TRBD2. The J segment lost 7 bases and the V segment lost 2 bases, leaving 4 bases of the junction unmatched. This CDR3 is 14 amino acids long. CDR1 SEHNR and CDR2 FQNEAQ come from the germline V gene (reference sequence). Here the CDR3 reads CASSLSGSGNEQFF. The DNA for the CDR3 is TGTGCCAGCAGCTTAAGCGGGAGTGGGAATGAGCAGTTCTTC.

V and J are TRBV5-1 and TRBJ1-2; D unclear. The CDR3 length is 14 residues. The germline V gene encodes CDR1 SGHRS and CDR2 YFSETQ. V lost 0 bases to trimming and J lost 8 bases, with 14 bases between them. The CDR3 sequence: CASSLAGGNGGYTF. The CDR3 DNA is TGCGCCAGCAGCTTGGCCGGAGGGAATGGCGGCTACACCTTC. The full variable domain, with the rest looked up from reference TRBV5-1 and TRBJ1-2, is KAGVTQTPRYLIKTRGQQVTLSCSPISGHRSVSWYQQTPGQGLQFLFEYFSETQRNKGNFPGRFSGRQFSNSRSEMNVSTLELGDSALYLCASSLAGGNGGYTFGSGTRLTVV.

The rearrangement joins TRBV28 to TRBJ2-7, with D tentatively TRBD2 (6 bases). Trimming stripped 10 bases from V and 1 base from J, with 20 bases between. Germline loops: CDR1 MDHEN, CDR2 SYDVKM. The CDR3 totals 15 residues. The CDR3 nucleotides are TGTGCCACCGCCCCACCGGGACTTCCTTCCTACGAGCAGTACTTC. Its translation is CATAPPGLPSYEQYF.

This clone appeared a few times. Other nucleotide sequences from this sample produce the same CDR3. The CDR3 is CASSPPGSPQETQYF. The CDR3 nucleotides read TGTGCCAGCAGTCCCCCGGGGAGTCCCCAAGAGACCCAGTACTTC. V gene TRBV28 combines with J gene TRBJ2-5; possible D gene TRBD2, 5 bases. Trimming took 5 bases from V and 1 from J, leaving 14 bases between them. This CDR3 is 15 amino acids long. The V gene's germline CDR1 is MDHEN and CDR2 SYDVKM.

The rearrangement uses TRBV7-7 and TRBJ2-2; D gene ambiguous. The CDR3 is made up of 14 amino acids. With 1 base removed from V and 4 bases from J, the gap between germline ends came to 7 bases. Germline V gene sequence: CDR1 SSHAT, CDR2 FNYEAQ (reference sequence). In DNA, the CDR3 is TGTGCCAGCAGCTTAGAGTGGGGCACCGGGGAGCTGTTTTTT. It encodes CASSLEWGTGELFF.

The J gene is TRBJ2-7, the V gene TRBV7-2, with 15 bases lining up with TRBD2. With V trimmed by 3 bases and J by 6 bases, 3 bases remained unmatched. The CDR3 is made up of 15 amino acids. Germline CDR1 is SGHTA and CDR2 is FQGNSA. This CDR3 is CASSFRTSGRAEQYF. The CDR3 coding sequence is TGTGCCAGCAGCTTCCGGACTAGCGGGAGGGCCGAGCAGTACTTC.

The chain carries TRBV19 and TRBJ2-4; 12 nucleotides agree with TRBD2. The trim removed 3 bases at V and 0 bases at J, leaving 0 bases unmatched. The CDR3 spans 16 residues. Germline V CDR1 and CDR2: LNHDA, SQIVND (reference sequence). This CDR3 reads CASSMGLAGAKNIQYF. The CDR3 region has the DNA TGTGCCAGTAGTATGGGACTAGCGGGAGCCAAAAACATTCAGTACTTC.

The V gene is TRBV6-5, the J gene TRBJ1-2; D perhaps matches TRBD1 (6 bases). Between the trimmed V and J ends, which lost 7 bases and 8 bases, there was a span of 20 bases. This CDR3 comprises 14 residues. Germline values: CDR1 MNHEY, CDR2 SVGAGI. The CDR3 DNA reads TGTGCCAGCACCTTTCTGGGGGGGGCGGTGGGCTACACCTTC. It encodes CASTFLGGAVGYTF.

V is TRBV11-2 and J is TRBJ2-1; 7 bases are a match to TRBD2. Germline CDR1 SGHAT, CDR2 FQNNGV. The CDR3 is made up of 15 amino acids. Trimming at V came to 0 bases and at J to 7 bases, leaving 6 bases not matched to a gene. The CDR3: CASSLDRTRANEQFF. CDR3 DNA: TGTGCCAGCAGCTTAGATAGGACTAGGGCTAATGAGCAGTTCTTC.

In this sample, this clone turned up once. The chain employs TRBV6-5 and TRBJ2-5; D possibly corresponds to TRBD2 (5 bases). The CDR3 is 14 residues long. V dropped 2 bases and J dropped 4 bases, with 11 bases sitting between them. CDR1 is MNHEY, CDR2 SVGAGI, per germline. The CDR3 is CASSYEGRVETQYF. The DNA of the CDR3 is TGTGCCAGCAGTTACGAGGGTAGGGTAGAGACCCAGTACTTC.

V is TRBV7-9 and J is TRBJ2-7; D is unclear. CDR1 is SEHNR, CDR2 FQNEAQ, per germline (reference sequence). The CDR3 spans 13 residues. V lost 6 bases and J lost 2, with 11 bases in between. The chain's CDR3 is CASRAGSPYEQYF. The CDR3 nucleotides are TGTGCCAGCAGAGCCGGGTCCCCCTACGAGCAGTACTTC.